This entry lists 32 T cell receptor beta chains sequenced from one sample in a study of blood T cell repertoires in COVID-19. The protocol was immunoSEQ multiplex PCR, while the TCRdb copy is restricted to in-frame clones and leaves out a portion. This table has over 45,000 clones, 83% appearing once. Input material: peripheral blood. These receptors were collected from a human donor in a cohort sampled during active COVID-19.

This rearrangement joins TRBV6-2 or TRBV6-3 to TRBJ1-5; D is undetermined. Germline V gene sequence: CDR1 MNHEY, CDR2 SVGEGT. The V gene lost 4 bases and the J gene lost 2 bases, with 18 bases spanning the gap. The CDR3 extends over 17 amino acids. In nucleotides, the CDR3 is TGTGCCAGCAGTTCTTACACCGGGTGGGTCGGCAATCAGCCCCAGCATTTT. Translated, it gives CASSSYTGWVGNQPQHF.

The chain uses TRBV5-1 and TRBJ2-3, with D possibly matching TRBD2 (5 bases). Trimming left V 0 bases short and J 3 bases short, with 14 bases between. The CDR3 consists of 16 residues. In germline, CDR1 is SGHRS, CDR2 YFSETQ. CDR3 sequence reads: CASSLALVGGTDTQYF. The DNA for the CDR3 is TGCGCCAGCAGCTTGGCCCTGGTCGGAGGAACAGATACGCAGTATTTT.

The chain is built from TRBV6-4 and TRBJ2-2, with 8 bases lining up with TRBD2. Looked up from germline, CDR1 is MRHNA and CDR2 is SNTAGT. The CDR3 sequence is 17 residues long. The J segment lost 6 bases and the V segment lost 4 bases, leaving 13 bases of the junction unmatched. CDR3 region: CASSVRTSLSRSGELFF. CDR3 coding DNA: TGTGCCAGCAGTGTGAGGACTAGCCTCTCCCGGTCCGGGGAGCTGTTTTTT.

This clone was recorded once. The J gene is TRBJ2-2, the V gene TRBV5-6; 7 bases are a match to TRBD2. CDR1 and CDR2 from the germline V gene are SGHDT and YYEEEE. With V trimmed by 5 bases and J by 1 base, 5 bases remained unmatched. The CDR3 is made up of 15 amino acids. CDR3 sequence: CASSTPGGNTGELFF. For the CDR3, the DNA is TGTGCCAGCAGTACTCCGGGGGGGAACACCGGGGAGCTGTTTTTT.

The rearrangement links TRBV5-8 to TRBJ1-6, with 8 bases lining up with TRBD1. With V trimmed by 3 bases and J by 7 bases, 6 bases remained unmatched. CDR3 length equals 15 residues. Germline values: CDR1 SGHTS, CDR2 YDEGEE. CDR3 in amino acids: CASSSTGTGNSPLHF. DNA of the CDR3: TGTGCCAGCAGCTCGACCGGGACAGGAAATTCACCCCTCCACTTT. The whole variable domain, filled in from reference TRBV5-8 and TRBJ1-6, reads EAGVTQSPTHLIKTRGQQATLRCSPISGHTSVYWYQQALGLGLQFLLWYDEGEERNRGNFPPRFSGRQFPNYSSELNVNALELEDSALYLCASSSTGTGNSPLHFGNGTRLTVT.

This sequence joins TRBV5-8 and TRBJ2-6, with D perhaps TRBD2 (5 bases). CDR1 SGHTS and CDR2 YDEGEE come from the germline V gene. Trimming stripped 6 bases from V and 0 bases from J, with 16 bases between. This CDR3 contains 17 residues. CDR3 coding DNA: TGTGCCAGCACCCGGGGTGGGGTTCTCTCTGGGGCCAACGTCCTGACTTTC. Translating it yields CASTRGGVLSGANVLTF. The variable domain in full, with the rest retrieved from reference TRBV5-8 and TRBJ2-6, is EAGVTQSPTHLIKTRGQQATLRCSPISGHTSVYWYQQALGLGLQFLLWYDEGEERNRGNFPPRFSGRQFPNYSSELNVNALELEDSALYLCASTRGGVLSGANVLTFGAGSRLTVL.

The gene calls are TRBV5-5 and TRBJ1-1; weak D call: TRBD1 (5 bases). The CDR3 is 14 residues long. With 0 bases removed from V and 6 bases from J, the gap between germline ends came to 12 bases. CDR1 SGHKS and CDR2 YYEKEE come from the germline V gene (reference sequence). DNA of the CDR3: TGTGCCAGCAGCTTGGCCCAGGGTCAGTCTGAAGCTTTCTTT. As protein: CASSLAQGQSEAFF.

The chain joins TRBV24-1 to TRBJ2-1, with 7 bases aligning to TRBD2. Germline loops: CDR1 KGHDR, CDR2 SFDVKD. V was pared by 6 bases and J by 5 bases, with 15 bases of the junction left unmatched. The CDR3 sequence is 17 residues long. As DNA, the CDR3 is TGTGCCACCAGTATTTGGGGGGGGGAAAAGACAGACAATGAGCAGTTCTTC. Translation: CATSIWGGEKTDNEQFF.

The V call is TRBV28, the J call TRBJ2-3; 9 positions agree with TRBD2. The CDR3 covers 15 residues. Trimming took 3 bases from V and 5 from J; bases not matched to a gene: 6. Per the germline V gene, CDR1 is MDHEN and CDR2 is SYDVKM. This CDR3 is CASSFLAGAGDTQYF. As DNA, the CDR3 is TGTGCCAGCAGTTTTTTAGCGGGGGCCGGAGATACGCAGTATTTT. Supplemented by reference TRBV28 and TRBJ2-3, the full variable domain reads DVKVTQSSRYLVKRTGEKVFLECVQDMDHENMFWYRQDPGLGLRLIYFSYDVKMKEKGDIPEGYSVSREKKERFSLILESASTNQTSMYLCASSFLAGAGDTQYFGPGTRLTVL.

V is TRBV2 and J is TRBJ2-1; TRBD1 aligns across 8 bases. V was clipped by 0 bases and J by 14 bases; unmatched bases: 6. This CDR3 region has 13 residues. In germline, CDR1 is SNHLY, CDR2 FYNNEI. This chain's CDR3 is CASSEADRDREFF. DNA for the CDR3: TGTGCCAGCAGTGAAGCGGACAGGGATCGGGAGTTCTTC. The full variable domain, with the rest looked up from reference TRBV2 and TRBJ2-1, is EPEVTQTPSHQVTQMGQEVILRCVPISNHLYFYWYRQILGQKVEFLVSFYNNEISEKSEIFDDQFSVERPDGSNFTLKIRSTKLEDSAMYFCASSEADRDREFFGPGTRLTVL.

In its sample, this clone was seen a few times. The gene calls are TRBV5-1 and TRBJ2-2; D is unclear. Germline V gene data show CDR1 as SGHRS and CDR2 as YFSETQ. This CDR3 has 12 residues. V lost 3 bases, J lost 6 bases, and 6 bases lay in between. The CDR3 coding sequence is TGCGCCAGCAGCTATACTTCCGGGGAGCTGTTTTTT. Encoded protein: CASSYTSGELFF. Complete variable domain (other parts from reference TRBV5-1 and TRBJ2-2): KAGVTQTPRYLIKTRGQQVTLSCSPISGHRSVSWYQQTPGQGLQFLFEYFSETQRNKGNFPGRFSGRQFSNSRSEMNVSTLELGDSALYLCASSYTSGELFFGEGSRLTVL.

The J gene is TRBJ2-2, the V gene TRBV7-3, with 10 bases fitting TRBD2. CDR3 size: 15 residues. V lost 3 bases to trimming and J lost 6 bases; unmatched junction nucleotides: 4. Germline V gene sequence: CDR1 SGHTA, CDR2 FQGTGA. Here the CDR3 reads CASSFSGGRAGELFF. The CDR3 coding sequence is TGTGCCAGCAGCTTTAGCGGGGGGAGGGCCGGGGAGCTGTTTTTT.

The chain links TRBV27 to TRBJ2-7, with TRBD1 matching over 11 bases. Trimming took 5 bases from V and 6 from J; bases not matched to a gene: 9. This CDR3 spans 15 amino acids. Germline CDR1 is MNHEY and CDR2 is SMNVEV (reference sequence). The DNA of the CDR3 is TGTGCCAGCAGTCGTGGGGACAGGGGGGGCGGCGAGCAGTACTTC. It is translated as CASSRGDRGGGEQYF.

This chain connects TRBV7-6 to TRBJ2-4, with a weak D call TRBD2 (6 bases). CDR1 is SGHVS, CDR2 FNYEAQ, per germline. The CDR3 is 16 amino acids. V shed 5 bases and J shed 6 bases, with 20 bases lying between them. CDR3 sequence reads: CASSPQAGLVGNIQYF. The CDR3 nucleotides are TGTGCCAGCAGCCCGCAAGCGGGTTTAGTAGGAAACATTCAGTACTTC.

This chain uses TRBV7-9 with TRBJ1-4; a weak D match, TRBD1 (6 bases). V was cut by 5 bases and J by 10 bases, with 17 bases left in between. Germline CDR1 and CDR2: SEHNR and FQNEAQ (reference sequence). There are 14 residues in the CDR3. CDR3 protein: CASSPGQRVGKLFF. Here the CDR3 DNA reads TGTGCCAGCAGCCCCGGACAGAGGGTGGGAAAACTGTTTTTT.

The chain carries TRBV3-1 (or the pseudogene TRBV3-2) and TRBJ1-3; D is unclear. Trimming took off 1 base at V and 0 bases at J, with 13 bases between the two ends. The CDR3 extends over 17 amino acids. Germline V gene data show CDR1 as LGHDT and CDR2 as YNNKEL (reference sequence). CDR3 in amino acids: CASSQGPGSISGNTIYF. Written as DNA, the CDR3 is TGTGCCAGCAGCCAAGGTCCAGGTTCGATCTCTGGAAACACCATATATTTT.

This sequence joins TRBV5-6 and TRBJ1-2; D possibly corresponds to TRBD1 (5 bases). Germline lookup yields CDR1 SGHDT and CDR2 YYEEEE. Trimming removed 2 bases at V and 10 bases at J, with 15 bases between. The CDR3 extends over 13 amino acids. The CDR3: CASSFDGGDHYTF. The CDR3 DNA sequence: TGTGCCAGCAGCTTCGATGGAGGGGATCACTACACCTTC.

The J gene is TRBJ2-2, the V gene TRBV10-3; 9 bases line up with TRBD2. Looked up from germline, CDR1 is ENHRY and CDR2 is SYGVKD. This CDR3 region has 15 residues. J was trimmed by 6 bases and V by 6 bases; bases with no gene match: 8. CDR3 amino acids: CAIRDGAGGPGELFF. In nucleotides, the CDR3 is TGTGCCATCAGGGATGGAGCGGGGGGCCCCGGGGAGCTGTTTTTT.

The V and J genes are TRBV19 and TRBJ1-1; a possible D gene is TRBD1 (6 bases). The CDR3 totals 14 residues. Trimming took off 7 bases at V and 6 bases at J, with 18 bases between the two ends. CDR1 and CDR2 (germline): LNHDA, SQIVND (reference sequence). The CDR3 nucleotides read TGTGCCAGTACCACAAACAGGGTAAGCCCTGAAGCTTTCTTT. Protein sequence: CASTTNRVSPEAFF.

The chain uses TRBV15 and TRBJ1-5; 7 bases align to TRBD1. The ends lost 6 bases at V and 4 bases at J; junction bases unmatched: 9. Germline assignment: CDR1 LNHNV and CDR2 YYDKDF (reference sequence). The CDR3 is made up of 15 amino acids. The chain's CDR3 is CATSYQARGNQPQHF. The CDR3 DNA is TGTGCCACCAGTTACCAAGCCAGGGGGAATCAGCCCCAGCATTTT.

The CDR3 loop reads CASSIAGTSGGDTQYF. CDR3 sequence (DNA): TGTGCCAGCAGCATAGCCGGGACTAGCGGGGGAGATACGCAGTATTTT. The chain has TRBV5-4 and TRBJ2-3; 14 nucleotides align to TRBD2. V shed 4 bases, J shed 5 bases, and the junction held 6 bases outside the gene matches. CDR1 and CDR2 from the germline V gene are SGHNT and YYREEE (reference sequence). This CDR3 region has 16 residues.

The chain employs TRBV6-5 and TRBJ1-1, with D possibly TRBD1 on 5 matching bases. Deletions cut 6 bases from V and 0 bases from J, with 11 bases between. The germline CDR1 and CDR2 sequences are MNHEY and SVGAGI. CDR3 length: 14 amino acids. CDR3 in DNA: TGTGCCAGCAGCATACAGGCGATGAACACTGAAGCTTTCTTT. It is translated as CASSIQAMNTEAFF.

This sequence joins TRBV2 and TRBJ1-6; tentative D call: TRBD1 (5 bases). CDR1 is SNHLY, CDR2 FYNNEI, per germline. CDR3 size: 16 residues. The ends were cut back, 9 bases at V and 9 bases at J, with 24 bases in the middle. CDR3 loop: CASHRDALGGISPLHF. In DNA form, the CDR3 reads TGTGCCAGTCATCGGGACGCCTTGGGGGGTATTTCACCCCTCCACTTT.

The chain is built from TRBV9 and TRBJ2-7; 7 nucleotides agree with TRBD2. This CDR3 is built from 14 residues. Germline-derived CDR1 and CDR2 are SGDLS and YYNGEE. Germline trimming cut 3 bases from V and 6 bases from J; bases unmatched to any gene: 9. The CDR3 loop is CASSGTGLTPEQYF. DNA for the CDR3: TGTGCCAGCAGCGGAACGGGACTAACCCCCGAGCAGTACTTC. Filled out from reference TRBV9 and TRBJ2-7, the complete variable domain reads DSGVTQTPKHLITATGQRVTLRCSPRSGDLSVYWYQQSLDQGLQFLIQYYNGEERAKGNILERFSAQQFPDLHSELNLSSLELGDSALYFCASSGTGLTPEQYFGPGTRLTVT.

J is TRBJ2-6 and V is TRBV19; TRBD2 might be the D (5 bases). V dropped 4 bases and J dropped 1 base, with 8 bases sitting between them. CDR3 length: 15 residues. CDR1 and CDR2 (germline): LNHDA, SQIVND (reference sequence). The CDR3 loop reads CASSNAGSGANVLTF. CDR3 bases: TGTGCCAGTAGTAATGCGGGTTCTGGGGCCAACGTCCTGACTTTC.

In regard to this clone: The same CDR3 arises from other DNA sequences in this sample as well. The rearrangement links TRBV5-1 to TRBJ2-1, with a weak D call TRBD2 (5 bases). Germline V CDR1 and CDR2: SGHRS, YFSETQ. The germline V and J ends were trimmed by 5 bases and 2 bases, with 14 bases remaining between them. The CDR3 runs 15 residues. For the CDR3, the DNA is TGCGCCAGCAGTTCAAGCGGAATCACCTACAATGAGCAGTTCTTC. Residues: CASSSSGITYNEQFF. The whole variable domain, filled in from reference TRBV5-1 and TRBJ2-1, reads KAGVTQTPRYLIKTRGQQVTLSCSPISGHRSVSWYQQTPGQGLQFLFEYFSETQRNKGNFPGRFSGRQFSNSRSEMNVSTLELGDSALYLCASSSSGITYNEQFFGPGTRLTVL.

The V and J genes are TRBV5-6 and TRBJ2-3; 7 bases match TRBD1. This CDR3 region has 14 residues. CDR1 is SGHDT and CDR2 is YYEEEE in the germline V gene. With 3 bases clipped from V and 4 bases from J, the junction kept 5 bases outside the gene matches. The CDR3 nucleotides are TGTGCCAGCAGCTCTTCAGACAGGGCAGATACGCAGTATTTT. Its translation is CASSSSDRADTQYF.

The chain carries TRBV19 and TRBJ1-5, with TRBD1 matching 10 bases. Trimming cost V 5 bases and J 6 bases; bases outside gene matches: 7. CDR3 length equals 15 residues. Germline-derived CDR1 and CDR2 are LNHDA and SQIVND (reference sequence). The CDR3 is CASSQGGQGSQPQHF. The CDR3 DNA reads as TGTGCCAGTAGTCAAGGGGGACAGGGGAGTCAGCCCCAGCATTTT.

The chain couples TRBV5-1 to TRBJ1-4; 7 nucleotides match TRBD1. With V trimmed by 4 bases and J by 11 bases, 17 bases remained unmatched. Germline V lookup: CDR1 SGHRS, CDR2 YFSETQ. The CDR3 is 16 residues long. The CDR3 nucleotides are TGCGCCAGCAGCCCGATGACAGGGACCTCGAACGGGAAACTGTTTTTT. Amino acids: CASSPMTGTSNGKLFF.

This clone was recorded once. The chain combines TRBV7-2 with TRBJ2-6, with a possible D match to TRBD2 (6 bases). The CDR3 is made up of 14 amino acids. V was shortened by 3 bases and J by 4 bases, with 7 bases between the two germline ends. CDR1 and CDR2 (germline): SGHTA, FQGNSA. The CDR3 spells CASSLRGGANVLTF. For the CDR3, the DNA is TGTGCCAGCAGCTTGCGGGGCGGGGCCAACGTCCTGACTTTC.

This clone was seen more than once but under ten times. The CDR3 sequence is CASSEIRLTNTGELFF. DNA of the CDR3: TGTGCCAGCAGTGAAATCAGACTCACGAACACCGGGGAGCTGTTTTTT. The chain employs TRBV2 and TRBJ2-2; unclear D gene. The CDR3 contains 16 residues. Trimming shortened V by 2 bases and J by 0 bases, and 10 bases separated the two germline ends. Germline lookup yields CDR1 SNHLY and CDR2 FYNNEI.

J is TRBJ2-3 and V is TRBV5-1, with 10 bases that match TRBD2. After removal of 4 bases from V and 4 bases from J, the junction contained 9 bases not matched to a gene. Looked up from germline, CDR1 is SGHRS and CDR2 is YFSETQ. This CDR3 has 16 residues. The CDR3, as DNA: TGCGCCAGCAGCCAAGAACTAGCGGGGACCGCAGATACGCAGTATTTT. Encoded protein: CASSQELAGTADTQYF.